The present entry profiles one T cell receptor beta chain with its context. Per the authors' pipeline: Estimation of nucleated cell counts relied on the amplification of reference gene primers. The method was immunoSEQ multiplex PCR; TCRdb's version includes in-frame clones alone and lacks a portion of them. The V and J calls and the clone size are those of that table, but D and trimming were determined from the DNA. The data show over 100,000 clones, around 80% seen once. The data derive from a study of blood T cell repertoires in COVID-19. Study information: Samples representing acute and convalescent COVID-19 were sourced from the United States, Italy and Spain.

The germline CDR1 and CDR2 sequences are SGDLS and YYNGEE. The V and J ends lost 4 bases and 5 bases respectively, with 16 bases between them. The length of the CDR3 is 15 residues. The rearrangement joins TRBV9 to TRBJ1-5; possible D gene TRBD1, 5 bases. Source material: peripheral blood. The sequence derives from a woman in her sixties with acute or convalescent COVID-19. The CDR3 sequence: CASSPTGGEYQPQHF. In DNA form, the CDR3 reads TGTGCCAGCAGCCCTACGGGGGGAGAGTATCAGCCCCAGCATTTT.